These 9 T cell receptor beta chains were sequenced from one sample in a study of response to subunit inactivated influenza vaccine. TCRdb reprocessed the RT-PCR reads with MiXCR, giving one entry per CDR3 protein. The repertoire includes over 150,000 distinct CDR3 sequences, around a tenth of them detected once, and approximately 11% sits in the top ten. The specimen comprised non-naive T cells sorted from PBMCs, sampled on the day of vaccination. These receptors originate from a man aged 50-60 years who received an inactivated influenza vaccine.

This clonotype was picked up a small number of times. V usage is TRBV3-1 and J usage is TRBJ2-5; TRBD1 matches at 7 bases. V shed 4 bases and J 10 bases; nucleotides not matched to a gene: 12. CDR1 is LGHDT and CDR2 is YNNKEL in the germline V gene (reference sequence). This CDR3 has 14 residues. DNA for the CDR3: TGTGCCAGCAGCCCACCGGGACAGACCCCTGGCCAGTACTTC. Translation gives CASSPPGQTPGQYF.

At least ten counts were recorded for this clonotype. The chain recombines TRBV7-8 with TRBJ2-3; D uncertain. Germline values: CDR1 SGHVS, CDR2 FQNEAQ. This CDR3 region has 12 residues. Trimming stripped 5 bases from V and 2 bases from J, with 5 bases between. The CDR3 DNA sequence: TGTGCCAGCAGCCCATTCACAGATACGCAGTATTTT. This sequence encodes CASSPFTDTQYF.

The table lists this clonotype with a few counts. V gene TRBV27 combines with J gene TRBJ2-1; D might be TRBD1 (6 bases). V was cut by 2 bases and J by 0 bases, with 14 bases left in between. The CDR3 is 17 residues long. CDR1 MNHEY and CDR2 SMNVEV come from the germline V gene (reference sequence). The CDR3: CASSLTSGDVSYNEQFF. CDR3 nucleotides: TGTGCCAGCAGTTTAACCTCAGGGGATGTCTCCTACAATGAGCAGTTCTTC.

This clonotype was seen at least ten times. This rearrangement joins TRBV11-1 to TRBJ1-1; D not resolved. Germline V gene data show CDR1 as SGHAT and CDR2 as FQDESV (reference sequence). Trimming removed 6 bases at V and 3 bases at J, with 17 bases between. CDR3 length: 15 residues. CDR3 sequence: CASSRMEDADTEAFF. The CDR3 nucleotides read TGTGCCAGCAGTCGTATGGAGGATGCGGACACTGAAGCTTTCTTT.

Worth noting for this clonotype: Given a much more abundant clone one base away, this may be a read error. This chain uses TRBV12-3 or TRBV12-4 with TRBJ2-3; D is ambiguous. Trimming pared 6 bases from V and 1 base from J, leaving 11 bases between. The CDR3 runs 14 residues. CDR3 coding DNA: TGTGCCAGCAGATTTGGGCAGGGCACAGATACGCAGTATTTT. This codes for CASRFGQGTDTQYF.

This clonotype was recorded at least ten times. The rearrangement uses TRBV3-1 and TRBJ2-7; D assignment may be TRBD1 or TRBD2 (5 bases each). From germline, CDR1 is LGHDT and CDR2 YNNKEL (reference sequence). The length of the CDR3 is 12 residues. V lost 1 base to trimming and J lost 6 bases, with 7 bases between them. CDR3 in amino acids: CASSQVGTEQYF. The CDR3 DNA is TGTGCCAGCAGCCAAGTCGGGACCGAGCAGTACTTC.

This clonotype was seen many times. The chain uses TRBV9 and TRBJ1-1, with TRBD1 as a possible D gene (5 bases). The V end lost 0 bases, the J end lost 0 bases, and 9 bases lay between the germline ends. This CDR3 region has 15 residues. CDR1 is SGDLS, CDR2 YYNGEE, per germline. The DNA of the CDR3 is TGTGCCAGCAGCGTAGCTACAGGACTGAACACTGAAGCTTTCTTT. It codes for CASSVATGLNTEAFF.

This clonotype was seen repeatedly, ten times or more. The chain uses TRBV6-2 or TRBV6-3 and TRBJ2-1; TRBD2 matches at 7 bases. The length of the CDR3 is 12 residues. Germline V gene lookup returns CDR1 MNHEY and CDR2 SVGEGT. Losses at the gene ends were 10 bases for V and 4 bases for J; bases not matched to a gene: 4. The CDR3 sequence is CATSRGYNEQFF. CDR3 bases: TGTGCCACTTCGCGGGGGTACAATGAGCAGTTCTTC.

This clonotype was counted ten times or more. This chain joins TRBV14 and TRBJ2-5, with 10 bases fitting TRBD2. The CDR3 is 16 residues long. Germline values: CDR1 SGHDN, CDR2 FVKESK. Trimming cost V 4 bases and J 5 bases; bases outside gene matches: 10. CDR3 residues: CASSRWSSGRTETQYF. CDR3 coding DNA: TGTGCCAGCAGCCGATGGTCTAGCGGGAGAACGGAGACCCAGTACTTC.